The sequence of this T cell receptor beta chain was determined in a study of technical replicates of blood from a handful of donors. Assay used: immunoSEQ multiplex PCR; TCRdb lists only in-frame clones, some missing. The data show some 77,000 clones, roughly nine tenths seen once. V gave up 5 bases and J gave up 4 bases; unmatched junction bases: 7. The CDR3 is 14 residues long. The germline V gene encodes CDR1 MNHEY and CDR2 SMNVEV (reference sequence). V usage is TRBV27 and J usage is TRBJ2-7; the match to TRBD1 covers 8 bases. The clonotype originates from a human donor in good health. The sequencing input was T cells isolated from PBMCs. CDR3 nucleotide sequence: TGTGCCAGCAGTCCCCGGACAGGGAAGTACGAGCAGTACTTC. Its protein product is CASSPRTGKYEQYF.